A single T cell receptor beta chain is shown here with its context. This record comes from a study of T cell responses to AZD1222 COVID-19 vaccine. Whole-study context: The analysis combined second doses at about 4 or about 12 weeks.

This CDR3 has 17 amino acids. V shed 3 bases, J shed 0 bases, and the junction held 8 bases outside the gene matches. Germline CDR1 reads SGHRS; CDR2 reads YFSETQ. Clones were sequenced by immunoSEQ multiplex PCR, and TCRdb holds only the in-frame ones, with some missing. This sample has more than 100,000 clones, with about 88% found just once. This chain links TRBV5-1 with TRBJ2-2, with TRBD1 matching over 7 bases. The sequence was obtained from an adult in good health. The source was peripheral blood, collected on day 0 of AZD1222 vaccination. This CDR3 reads CASSWTVQGPNTGELFF. CDR3 bases: TGCGCCAGCAGCTGGACCGTACAGGGGCCGAACACCGGGGAGCTGTTTTTT.